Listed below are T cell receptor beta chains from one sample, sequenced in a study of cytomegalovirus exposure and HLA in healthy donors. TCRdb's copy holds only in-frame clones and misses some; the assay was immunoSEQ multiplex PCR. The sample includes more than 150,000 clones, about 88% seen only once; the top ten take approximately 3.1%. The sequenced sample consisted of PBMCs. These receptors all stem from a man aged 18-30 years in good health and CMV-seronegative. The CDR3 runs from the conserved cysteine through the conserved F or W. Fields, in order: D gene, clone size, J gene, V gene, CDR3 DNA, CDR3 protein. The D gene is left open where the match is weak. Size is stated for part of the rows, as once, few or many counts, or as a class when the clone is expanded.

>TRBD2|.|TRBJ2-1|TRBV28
TGTGCCAGCACTAGCGGGGGGGCCACGGATGAGCAGTTCTTC
CASTSGGATDEQFF
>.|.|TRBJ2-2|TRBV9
TGTGCCAGCAGCGTAGGCCCTGCAGGGACGAACACCGGGGAGCTGTTTTTT
CASSVGPAGTNTGELFF
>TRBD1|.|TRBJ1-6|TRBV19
TGTGCCAGTAGTATGGGGACAGGGCGTTCACCCCTCCACTTT
CASSMGTGRSPLHF
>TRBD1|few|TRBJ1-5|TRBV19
TGTGCCAGTAGCGGGACAGGTGGAAATCAGCCCCAGCATTTT
CASSGTGGNQPQHF
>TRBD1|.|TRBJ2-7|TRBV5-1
TGCGCCAGCAGCGCTGGGACAGAGAGTTATTACGAGCAGTACTTC
CASSAGTESYYEQYF
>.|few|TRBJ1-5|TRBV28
TGTGCCAGCAGTTCAAGACAGCAGCCCCAGCATTTT
CASSSRQQPQHF
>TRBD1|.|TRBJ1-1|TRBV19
TGTGCCAGTAAGGGGACAGCAACGATGAACACTGAAGCTTTCTTT
CASKGTATMNTEAFF
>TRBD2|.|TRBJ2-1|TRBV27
TGTGCCAGCCGCGGGGGGGGACTTTACAATGAGCAGTTCTTC
CASRGGGLYNEQFF
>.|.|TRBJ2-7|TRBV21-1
TGTGCCAGCAGCAAAGTGCCGGGAGGGGATTTCGCCAGCTCCTACGAGCAGTACTTC
CASSKVPGGDFASSYEQYF
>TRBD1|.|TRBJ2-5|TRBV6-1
TGTGCCAGCAGTGACACAGGGGGCGCGGAGACCCAGTACTTC
CASSDTGGAETQYF
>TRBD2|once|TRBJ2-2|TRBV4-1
TGCGCCAGCAGCCAAGTACCTAGCGGGATCACCGGGGAGCTGTTTTTT
CASSQVPSGITGELFF
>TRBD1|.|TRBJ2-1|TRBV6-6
TGTGCCAGCAGTTATCAAGGACAGGGCGGCAATGAGCAGTTCTTC
CASSYQGQGGNEQFF
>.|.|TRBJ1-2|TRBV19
TGTGCCAGTAGTAGACTGCGGATCGATTATGGCTACACCTTC
CASSRLRIDYGYTF
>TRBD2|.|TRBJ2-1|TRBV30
TGTGCCTGGACTAGCGGGGGAAGATACAATGAGCAGTTCTTC
CAWTSGGRYNEQFF
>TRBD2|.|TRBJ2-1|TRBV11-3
TGTGCCAGCAGCGGCCGGGACCGCAAACTAGCGGGAGATTCCTACAATGAGCAGTTCTTC
CASSGRDRKLAGDSYNEQFF
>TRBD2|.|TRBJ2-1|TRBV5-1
TGCGCCAGCAGCTGGGGAGCGAGCGGGGGGGCCCCCTACAATGAGCAGTTCTTC
CASSWGASGGAPYNEQFF
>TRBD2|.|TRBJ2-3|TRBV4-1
TGCGCCAGCAGCCAAGAAGGAGGTGGACTAGCGGGGAGCACAGATACGCAGTATTTT
CASSQEGGGLAGSTDTQYF
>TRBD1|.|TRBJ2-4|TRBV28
TGTGCCAGCAGTTTGACAGGGGGTATTGCCAAAAACATTCAGTACTTC
CASSLTGGIAKNIQYF
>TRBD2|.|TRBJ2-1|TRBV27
TGTGCCAGCAGTTCCCCGGGACTAGCGGTATACAATGAGCAGTTCTTC
CASSSPGLAVYNEQFF
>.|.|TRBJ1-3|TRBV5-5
TGTGCCAGCAGCTTGGTGGAGGGCCTTGGAAACACCATATATTTT
CASSLVEGLGNTIYF
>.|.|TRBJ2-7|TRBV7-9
TGTGCCAGCAGCCCCAGGGCGGACTCCTACGAGCAGTACTTC
CASSPRADSYEQYF
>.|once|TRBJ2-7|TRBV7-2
TGTGCCAGCAGCTTAGACAGGGCTGGGAACGAGCAGTACTTC
CASSLDRAGNEQYF
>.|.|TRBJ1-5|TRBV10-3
TGTGCCATCAGTGAGCCCGCAGGGCAGCCCCAGCATTTT
CAISEPAGQPQHF
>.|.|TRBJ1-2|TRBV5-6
TGTGCCAGCAGTTCCGGGACACTCTATGGCTACACCTTC
CASSSGTLYGYTF
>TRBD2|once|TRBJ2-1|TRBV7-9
TGTGCCAGCAGCTCCGATCTGGGACTAGCGGGAGCATACAATGAGCAGTTCTTC
CASSSDLGLAGAYNEQFF
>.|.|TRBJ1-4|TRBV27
TGTGCCAGCAGTCCAACAGGGAATGGAGGTGAAAAACTGTTTTTT
CASSPTGNGGEKLFF
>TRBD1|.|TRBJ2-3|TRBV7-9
TGTGCCAGCAGCTCCCGGGACAGGGCTACAGATACGCAGTATTTT
CASSSRDRATDTQYF
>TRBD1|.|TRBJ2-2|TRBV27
TGTGCCAGCAGTCCGGGGCCGGGACAGGGAAACACCGGGGAGCTGTTTTTT
CASSPGPGQGNTGELFF
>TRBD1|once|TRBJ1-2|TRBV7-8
TGTGCCAGCAGCAATACAGGGGCGCGGGACTATGGCTACACCTTC
CASSNTGARDYGYTF
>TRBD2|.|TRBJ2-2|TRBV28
TGTGCCAGCAGTCCCAGCGGGAGGGTCACCGGGGAGCTGTTTTTT
CASSPSGRVTGELFF
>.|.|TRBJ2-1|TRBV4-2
TGTGCCAGCAGCCAAGATCCCGCGGGGCCGCTTTCGGGCAATGAGCAGTTCTTC
CASSQDPAGPLSGNEQFF
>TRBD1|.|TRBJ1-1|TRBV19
TGTGCCAGTAGTTCTACCGGGACAGCGGGTGAAGCTTTCTTT
CASSSTGTAGEAFF
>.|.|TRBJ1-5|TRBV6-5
TGTGCCAGCAGTTACGGTAGTCGGGATCAGCCCCAGCATTTT
CASSYGSRDQPQHF
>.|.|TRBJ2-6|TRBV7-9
TGTGCCAGCAGCTTCGGGGGTTACTCTGGGGCCAACGTCCTGACTTTC
CASSFGGYSGANVLTF
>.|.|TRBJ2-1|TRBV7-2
TGTGCCAGCAGCTTGAGTCGATCAATCGATGAGCAGTTCTTC
CASSLSRSIDEQFF
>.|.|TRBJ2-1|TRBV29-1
TGCAGCGTTGAAGATCGAGTTGAGCAGTTCTTC
CSVEDRVEQFF
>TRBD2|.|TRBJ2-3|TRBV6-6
TGTGCCACTCGACGGGGGGGGACGAGCACAGATACGCAGTATTTT
CATRRGGTSTDTQYF
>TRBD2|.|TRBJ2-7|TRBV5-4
TGTGCCAGCAGCTCGACTAGCGGGGACGACGAGCAGTACTTC
CASSSTSGDDEQYF
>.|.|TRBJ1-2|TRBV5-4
TGTGCCAGCAGTTTCAGCGGGAACTATGGCTACACCTTC
CASSFSGNYGYTF
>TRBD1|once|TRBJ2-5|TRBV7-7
TGTGCTAGCAGCCGGGACAGAGAAGAGACCCAGTACTTC
CASSRDREETQYF
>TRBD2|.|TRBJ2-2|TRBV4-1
TGCGCCAGCAGCCAAGTAGCGGGGGAGGGCACCGGGGAGCTGTTTTTT
CASSQVAGEGTGELFF
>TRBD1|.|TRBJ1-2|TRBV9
TGTGCCAGCAGCGTAGATGGACAGGATGCTAGGGGCTACACCTTC
CASSVDGQDARGYTF
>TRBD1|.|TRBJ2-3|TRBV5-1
TGCGCCAGCAGCCTCGGGACAGCCGGGCGTGGAGATACGCAGTATTTT
CASSLGTAGRGDTQYF
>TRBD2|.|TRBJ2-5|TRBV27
TGTGCCAGCAGTCGACGGGTCCGGACTAGCGGGGGTGAAGAGACCCAGTACTTC
CASSRRVRTSGGEETQYF
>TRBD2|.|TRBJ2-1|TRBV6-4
TGTGCCAGCAGTGAGACTAGCGGGGGCTATGAGCAGTTCTTC
CASSETSGGYEQFF
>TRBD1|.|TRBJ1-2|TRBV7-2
TGTGCCAGCAGCTTAGGAACAGGGGCCGGCTACACCTTC
CASSLGTGAGYTF
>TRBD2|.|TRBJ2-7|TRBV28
TGTGCCAGCACCGCCGAGGGACTAGCGGCCTACGAGCAGTACTTC
CASTAEGLAAYEQYF
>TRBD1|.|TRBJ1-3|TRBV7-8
TGTGCCAGCAGCTTATTTCTTCAGGGGGCTTTGCCTGGAAACACCATATATTTT
CASSLFLQGALPGNTIYF
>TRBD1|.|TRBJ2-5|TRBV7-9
TGTGCCAGCAGCGGTCCGGGACAGGTAGTGGAGACCCAGTACTTC
CASSGPGQVVETQYF